Detailed here is one T cell receptor (beta chain). Germline assignment: CDR1 SGHRS and CDR2 YFSETQ. The CDR3 spans 15 residues. V was clipped by 0 bases and J by 3 bases, with 10 bases between them. Sequencing was performed with immunoSEQ multiplex PCR; in TCRdb, only in-frame clones are kept and a portion is missing. The sample lists under 75,000 clones, approximately 92% seen once, with 7% to 10% in the top ten. This record belongs to a study of blood T cell repertoires in COVID-19. The chain couples TRBV5-1 to TRBJ1-5, with D uncertain. The specimen sequenced was peripheral blood. This clonotype was obtained from a man aged 50 to 60 with active COVID-19. The CDR3 protein is CASSLGHGNNQPQHF. The CDR3 DNA sequence: TGCGCCAGCAGCTTGGGACACGGCAACAATCAGCCCCAGCATTTT.